These T cell receptor beta chains were read from a single sample in a study of response to subunit inactivated influenza vaccine. TCRdb used MiXCR to reprocess the RT-PCR reads, holding one entry per CDR3 protein. The table shows about 500,000 distinct CDR3 sequences, with about 17% occurring only once. This specimen was CD4+ T cells sorted from PBMCs, taken roughly 24 months after vaccination. The source is a man between 50 and 75 years old who received an inactivated influenza vaccine. CDR3s include the opening cysteine and the closing phenylalanine or tryptophan. D genes are given only for firm matches. Clone size is stated in some rows and not others, as once, few, many or a class when expanded.

d_gene: TRBD2
v_gene: TRBV7-9
abundance: NA
j_gene: TRBJ2-1
CDR3nt: TGTGCCAGCAAGCAGGGACTAGCGGGGGGCCAGGAGTTCTTC
CDR3aa: CASKQGLAGGQEFF

d_gene: TRBD2
v_gene: TRBV7-2
abundance: few
j_gene: TRBJ2-1
CDR3nt: TGTGCCAGCAGCTTATCAGCGGGATCCAATGAGCAGTTCTTC
CDR3aa: CASSLSAGSNEQFF

d_gene: TRBD1
v_gene: TRBV3-1
abundance: NA
j_gene: TRBJ2-2
CDR3nt: TGTGCCAGCAGCCCCGGGACAGATCGCACCGGGGAGCTGTTTTTT
CDR3aa: CASSPGTDRTGELFF

d_gene: NA
v_gene: TRBV7-9
abundance: NA
j_gene: TRBJ2-7
CDR3nt: TGTGCCAGCAGCCCCCTCGGGGTTCAAAGCGAGCAGTACTTC
CDR3aa: CASSPLGVQSEQYF

d_gene: TRBD1
v_gene: TRBV6-2/TRBV6-3
abundance: NA
j_gene: TRBJ1-5
CDR3nt: TGTGCCAGTGAACCAGGGGGCGTTAGACAGCCCCAGCATTTT
CDR3aa: CASEPGGVRQPQHF

d_gene: NA
v_gene: TRBV7-9
abundance: few
j_gene: TRBJ1-5
CDR3nt: TGTGCCAGCGGTTGGGGGGATCGAAGCAATCAGCCCCAGCATTTT
CDR3aa: CASGWGDRSNQPQHF

d_gene: NA
v_gene: TRBV6-1
abundance: few
j_gene: TRBJ2-1
CDR3nt: TGTGCCAGCAGTGTGGCAGGGCAAAACAATGAGCAGTTCTTC
CDR3aa: CASSVAGQNNEQFF

d_gene: TRBD1
v_gene: TRBV20-1
abundance: NA
j_gene: TRBJ2-1
CDR3nt: TGCAGTGCTAGGTGGACAGGGGAACGGATACGGCAGTTCTTC
CDR3aa: CSARWTGERIRQFF

d_gene: TRBD2
v_gene: TRBV28
abundance: few
j_gene: TRBJ2-1
CDR3nt: TGTGCCAGCAGTTCCCCGGGACTAGCGTTGGTTGAGCAGTTCTTC
CDR3aa: CASSSPGLALVEQFF

d_gene: NA
v_gene: TRBV28
abundance: NA
j_gene: TRBJ2-4
CDR3nt: TGTGCCAGCCTCGACCCGGGAGTGAACATTCAGTACTTC
CDR3aa: CASLDPGVNIQYF

d_gene: NA
v_gene: TRBV6-1
abundance: few
j_gene: TRBJ1-1
CDR3nt: TGTGCCAGCAGTGAGAGACGGGGGATGAACACTGAAGCTTTCTTT
CDR3aa: CASSERRGMNTEAFF

d_gene: NA
v_gene: TRBV7-2
abundance: few
j_gene: TRBJ2-7
CDR3nt: TGTGCCAGCAGCCCGGAGGGAAAGTACGAGCAGTACTTC
CDR3aa: CASSPEGKYEQYF

d_gene: NA
v_gene: TRBV11-1
abundance: few
j_gene: TRBJ2-3
CDR3nt: TGTGCCAGCAGCTCGAGGGGTTTGACAGATACGCAGTATTTT
CDR3aa: CASSSRGLTDTQYF

d_gene: TRBD1
v_gene: TRBV5-6
abundance: many
j_gene: TRBJ2-4
CDR3nt: TGTGCCAGCAGCTTGACAGGGGAGAACATTCAGTACTTC
CDR3aa: CASSLTGENIQYF

d_gene: TRBD2
v_gene: TRBV20-1
abundance: NA
j_gene: TRBJ2-3
CDR3nt: TGCAGTGCTAGAGATCAGCGACTAGCGGGAGGGCCGATAGATACGCAGTATTTT
CDR3aa: CSARDQRLAGGPIDTQYF

d_gene: TRBD2
v_gene: TRBV12-3/TRBV12-4
abundance: NA
j_gene: TRBJ2-3
CDR3nt: TGTGCCAGCAGTTTGGGGCTAGCGGGAGATCGAGATACGCAGTATTTT
CDR3aa: CASSLGLAGDRDTQYF

d_gene: TRBD1
v_gene: TRBV20-1
abundance: NA
j_gene: TRBJ1-5
CDR3nt: TGCAGTGCGAGACAGGGGCCCCAGCCCCAGCATTTT
CDR3aa: CSARQGPQPQHF

d_gene: TRBD2
v_gene: TRBV19
abundance: NA
j_gene: TRBJ2-7
CDR3nt: TGTGCCAGTAGTATCCCTAGCGGGAGCTCCTACGAGCAGTACTTC
CDR3aa: CASSIPSGSSYEQYF

d_gene: NA
v_gene: TRBV5-4
abundance: few
j_gene: TRBJ2-2
CDR3nt: TGTGCCAGCAGCTTGTTCGAGAACACCGGGGAGCTGTTTTTT
CDR3aa: CASSLFENTGELFF

d_gene: TRBD2
v_gene: TRBV4-3
abundance: NA
j_gene: TRBJ2-1
CDR3nt: TGCGCCAGCAGCCAAGATCCGAGCGGGAGGTTCTACAATGAGCAGTTCTTC
CDR3aa: CASSQDPSGRFYNEQFF

d_gene: NA
v_gene: TRBV6-1
abundance: NA
j_gene: TRBJ2-7
CDR3nt: TGTGCCAGCAGTGAACGGGGTTCCACCTACGAGCAGTACTTC
CDR3aa: CASSERGSTYEQYF

d_gene: NA
v_gene: TRBV10-2
abundance: few
j_gene: TRBJ1-5
CDR3nt: TGCGCCAGCAGTGAGTCTGGTAATAGCAATCAGCCCCAGCATTTT
CDR3aa: CASSESGNSNQPQHF

d_gene: NA
v_gene: TRBV20-1
abundance: few
j_gene: TRBJ1-1
CDR3nt: TGCAGTGCTAGAAGCGCCCTCCGGGAAGCTTTCTTT
CDR3aa: CSARSALREAFF

d_gene: NA
v_gene: TRBV18
abundance: few
j_gene: TRBJ2-2
CDR3nt: TGTGCCAGCTCACCATCGAAGACCGGGGAGCTGTTTTTT
CDR3aa: CASSPSKTGELFF

d_gene: NA
v_gene: TRBV6-2/TRBV6-3
abundance: NA
j_gene: TRBJ1-1
CDR3nt: TGTGCCAGCAGTTACTCGAGGTACCTCCTGAACACTGAAGCTTTCTTT
CDR3aa: CASSYSRYLLNTEAFF

d_gene: TRBD2
v_gene: TRBV12-3/TRBV12-4
abundance: many
j_gene: TRBJ2-3
CDR3nt: TGTGCCAGCAGCCTCGGACTAGCGGGAGATACGCAGTATTTT
CDR3aa: CASSLGLAGDTQYF

d_gene: NA
v_gene: TRBV10-3
abundance: few
j_gene: TRBJ2-7
CDR3nt: TGTGCCATCAGTGAGTCAGGGTTCGAGCAGTACTTC
CDR3aa: CAISESGFEQYF

d_gene: NA
v_gene: TRBV7-2
abundance: NA
j_gene: TRBJ2-4
CDR3nt: TGTGCCAGCAGCTTACCCCTTACGTTAGCCAAAAACATTCAGTACTTC
CDR3aa: CASSLPLTLAKNIQYF

d_gene: NA
v_gene: TRBV7-2
abundance: NA
j_gene: TRBJ2-7
CDR3nt: TGTGCCAGCAGCCCCGCTTCACGGGGCAAAGAGCGGTACTTC
CDR3aa: CASSPASRGKERYF

d_gene: NA
v_gene: TRBV4-3
abundance: few
j_gene: TRBJ2-5
CDR3nt: TGCGCCAGCAGCCAGATGGCAGGGCAGTACCAAGAGACCCAGTACTTC
CDR3aa: CASSQMAGQYQETQYF

d_gene: NA
v_gene: TRBV29-1
abundance: NA
j_gene: TRBJ2-2
CDR3nt: TGCAGCGTTGTGGGGGGCGCGAACACCGGGGAGCTGTTTTTT
CDR3aa: CSVVGGANTGELFF

d_gene: TRBD1
v_gene: TRBV5-1
abundance: NA
j_gene: TRBJ1-1
CDR3nt: TGCGCCAGCAGCTTGGAGGGGGCTAGGGACACTGAAGCTTTCTTT
CDR3aa: CASSLEGARDTEAFF

d_gene: TRBD2
v_gene: TRBV29-1
abundance: few
j_gene: TRBJ2-2
CDR3nt: TGCAGCGTTGAACCCGGACTAGCGGGGACCGGGGAGCTGTTTTTT
CDR3aa: CSVEPGLAGTGELFF

d_gene: NA
v_gene: TRBV28
abundance: NA
j_gene: TRBJ1-4
CDR3nt: TGTGCCAGCAGTCCCTCCCTGGGCCTCCTTGAAAAACTGTTTTTT
CDR3aa: CASSPSLGLLEKLFF

d_gene: NA
v_gene: TRBV7-2
abundance: NA
j_gene: TRBJ2-3
CDR3nt: TGTGCCAGCCAAAAACAAGGGACCTCTAGCACAGATACGCAGTATTTT
CDR3aa: CASQKQGTSSTDTQYF

d_gene: NA
v_gene: TRBV20-1
abundance: NA
j_gene: TRBJ2-1
CDR3nt: TGCAGTGCTAGCGAGGGGCGGCCCGACAATGAGCAGTTCTTC
CDR3aa: CSASEGRPDNEQFF

d_gene: TRBD2
v_gene: TRBV20-1
abundance: NA
j_gene: TRBJ2-7
CDR3nt: TGCAGTGCTAGGGGACTAGCGGGAGGTCGGCGCGATCCGAACGAGCAGTACTTC
CDR3aa: CSARGLAGGRRDPNEQYF

d_gene: TRBD2
v_gene: TRBV12-3/TRBV12-4
abundance: few
j_gene: TRBJ2-3
CDR3nt: TGTGCCAGCAGGGGACTAGCGGGGGGTTTTGATACGCAGTATTTT
CDR3aa: CASRGLAGGFDTQYF

d_gene: NA
v_gene: TRBV12-3/TRBV12-4
abundance: many
j_gene: TRBJ2-2
CDR3nt: TGTGCCAGCACCCGCATCGGGGAGCTGTTTTTT
CDR3aa: CASTRIGELFF

d_gene: NA
v_gene: TRBV28
abundance: NA
j_gene: TRBJ2-6
CDR3nt: TGTGCCAGCAGTCTCAAAGGGTTTTCTGGGGCCAACGTCCTGACTTTC
CDR3aa: CASSLKGFSGANVLTF

d_gene: NA
v_gene: TRBV12-3/TRBV12-4
abundance: NA
j_gene: TRBJ2-7
CDR3nt: TGTGCCAGCAGTTTGTGGGTACAGCCCTACGAGCAGTACTTC
CDR3aa: CASSLWVQPYEQYF

d_gene: NA
v_gene: TRBV20-1
abundance: few
j_gene: TRBJ2-6
CDR3nt: TGCAGTGCTAGAAGGGGGAGCTCTGGGGCCAACGTCCTGACTTTC
CDR3aa: CSARRGSSGANVLTF

d_gene: NA
v_gene: TRBV4-2
abundance: many
j_gene: TRBJ2-7
CDR3nt: TGTGCCAGCAGCCAAGAGGAGGTGGTCTCCTACGAGCAGTACTTC
CDR3aa: CASSQEEVVSYEQYF

d_gene: TRBD1
v_gene: TRBV4-3
abundance: NA
j_gene: TRBJ2-4
CDR3nt: TGCGCCAGCAGCAACGGACAGGGAGCCAAAAACATTCAGTACTTC
CDR3aa: CASSNGQGAKNIQYF

d_gene: NA
v_gene: TRBV18
abundance: few
j_gene: TRBJ2-2
CDR3nt: TGTGCCAGCTCCTTGGACTCGACGAACACCGGGGAGCTGTTTTTT
CDR3aa: CASSLDSTNTGELFF

d_gene: NA
v_gene: TRBV12-3/TRBV12-4
abundance: few
j_gene: TRBJ2-3
CDR3nt: TGTGCCAGCAGTCCCGGGCCGCTGGATACGCAGTATTTT
CDR3aa: CASSPGPLDTQYF

d_gene: NA
v_gene: TRBV27
abundance: few
j_gene: TRBJ2-1
CDR3nt: TGTGCCAGCAGTTTATCTCTGGTGGGGTACAATGAGCAGTTCTTC
CDR3aa: CASSLSLVGYNEQFF

d_gene: TRBD2
v_gene: TRBV4-3
abundance: NA
j_gene: TRBJ2-1
CDR3nt: TGCGCCAGCAGCCGAAGGACTAGCGGGGGCCCTTACAATGAGCAGTTCTTC
CDR3aa: CASSRRTSGGPYNEQFF

d_gene: NA
v_gene: TRBV7-2
abundance: NA
j_gene: TRBJ1-5
CDR3nt: TGTGCCAGCAGCTGGGGGGGCAGCATTTTATCCCAGCATTTT
CDR3aa: CASSWGGSILSQHF

d_gene: NA
v_gene: TRBV12-3/TRBV12-4
abundance: few
j_gene: TRBJ1-5
CDR3nt: TGTGCCAGCAGTTTATACGCTACAGGCAATCAGCCCCAGCATTTT
CDR3aa: CASSLYATGNQPQHF

d_gene: TRBD1
v_gene: TRBV20-1
abundance: few
j_gene: TRBJ1-5
CDR3nt: TGCAGTGCCCGGCTACAGGGGGGTTACAATCAGCCCCAGCATTTT
CDR3aa: CSARLQGGYNQPQHF

d_gene: NA
v_gene: TRBV29-1
abundance: few
j_gene: TRBJ2-4
CDR3nt: TGCAGCGTGGTAGCAGGGATTCAGTACTTC
CDR3aa: CSVVAGIQYF